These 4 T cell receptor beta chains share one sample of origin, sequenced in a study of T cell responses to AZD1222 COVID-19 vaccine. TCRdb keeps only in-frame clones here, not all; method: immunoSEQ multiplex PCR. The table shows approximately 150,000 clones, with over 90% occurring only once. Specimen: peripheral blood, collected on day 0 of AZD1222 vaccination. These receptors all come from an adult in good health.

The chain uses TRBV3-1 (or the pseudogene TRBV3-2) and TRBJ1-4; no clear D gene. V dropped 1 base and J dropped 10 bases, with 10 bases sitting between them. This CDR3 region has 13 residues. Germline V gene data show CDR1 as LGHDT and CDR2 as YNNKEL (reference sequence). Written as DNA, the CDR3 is TGTGCCAGCAGCCAAGGTACAGAAGCAAAACTGTTTTTT. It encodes CASSQGTEAKLFF.

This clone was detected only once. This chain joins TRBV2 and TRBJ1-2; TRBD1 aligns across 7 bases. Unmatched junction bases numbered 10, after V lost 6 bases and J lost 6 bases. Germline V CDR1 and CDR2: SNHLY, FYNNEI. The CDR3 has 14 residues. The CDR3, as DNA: TGTGCCAGCAGGTGGACAGGAGCGGATCATGGCTACACCTTC. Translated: CASRWTGADHGYTF.

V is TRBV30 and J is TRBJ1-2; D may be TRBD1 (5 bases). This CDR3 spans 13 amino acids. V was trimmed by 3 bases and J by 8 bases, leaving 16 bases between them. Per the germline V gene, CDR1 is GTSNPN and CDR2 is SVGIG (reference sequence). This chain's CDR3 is CAWRQVWPLGYTF. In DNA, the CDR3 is TGTGCCTGGAGACAGGTTTGGCCTCTGGGCTACACCTTC.

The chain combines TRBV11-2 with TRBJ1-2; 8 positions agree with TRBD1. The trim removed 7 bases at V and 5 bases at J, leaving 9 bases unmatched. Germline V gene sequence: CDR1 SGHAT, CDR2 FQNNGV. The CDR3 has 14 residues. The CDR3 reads CASTAPGGFYGYTF. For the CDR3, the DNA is TGTGCCAGCACAGCGCCAGGGGGCTTTTATGGCTACACCTTC.